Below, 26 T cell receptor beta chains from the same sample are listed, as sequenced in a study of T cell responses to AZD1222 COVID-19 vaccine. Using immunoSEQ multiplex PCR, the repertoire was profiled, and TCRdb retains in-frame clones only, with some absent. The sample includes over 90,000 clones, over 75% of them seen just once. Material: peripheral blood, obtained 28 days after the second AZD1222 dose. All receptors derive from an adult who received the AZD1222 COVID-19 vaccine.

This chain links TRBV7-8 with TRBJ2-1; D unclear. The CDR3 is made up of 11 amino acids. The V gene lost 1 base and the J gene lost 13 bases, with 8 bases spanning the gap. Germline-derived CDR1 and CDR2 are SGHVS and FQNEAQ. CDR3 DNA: TGTGCCAGCAGCTTAGGCCGACACCAGTTCTTC. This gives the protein CASSLGRHQFF.

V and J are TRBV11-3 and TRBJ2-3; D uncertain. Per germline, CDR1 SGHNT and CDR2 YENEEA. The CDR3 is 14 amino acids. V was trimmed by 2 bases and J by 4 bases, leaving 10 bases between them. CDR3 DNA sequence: TGTGCCAGCAGCTTAATACGGTCCGCAGATACGCAGTATTTT. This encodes CASSLIRSADTQYF.

This CDR3 is CASSLALGGTEAFF. CDR3 nucleotide sequence: TGTGCCAGCAGCTTAGCCCTGGGAGGCACTGAAGCTTTCTTT. The chain carries TRBV11-3 and TRBJ1-1; D unresolved. CDR3 length: 14 residues. The germline V gene encodes CDR1 SGHNT and CDR2 YENEEA. The ends were cut back, 1 base at V and 4 bases at J, with 10 bases in the middle.

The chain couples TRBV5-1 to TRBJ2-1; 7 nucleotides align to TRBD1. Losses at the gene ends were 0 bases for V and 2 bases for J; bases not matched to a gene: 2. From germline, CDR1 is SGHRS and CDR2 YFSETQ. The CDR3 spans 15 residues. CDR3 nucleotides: TGCGCCAGCAGCTTGGAGGGGGCGACCTACAATGAGCAGTTCTTC. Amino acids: CASSLEGATYNEQFF.

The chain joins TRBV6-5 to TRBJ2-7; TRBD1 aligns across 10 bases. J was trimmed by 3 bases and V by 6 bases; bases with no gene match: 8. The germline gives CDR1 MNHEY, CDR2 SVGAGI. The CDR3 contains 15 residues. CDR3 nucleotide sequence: TGTGCCAGCAGCCCAGGACAGGGGGGGTACTACGAGCAGTACTTC. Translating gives CASSPGQGGYYEQYF.

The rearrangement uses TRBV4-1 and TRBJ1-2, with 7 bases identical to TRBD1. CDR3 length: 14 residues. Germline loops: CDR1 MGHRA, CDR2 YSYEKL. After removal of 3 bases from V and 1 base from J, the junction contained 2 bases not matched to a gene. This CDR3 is CASSQDRINYGYTF. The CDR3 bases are TGCGCCAGCAGCCAGGACAGGATTAACTATGGCTACACCTTC.

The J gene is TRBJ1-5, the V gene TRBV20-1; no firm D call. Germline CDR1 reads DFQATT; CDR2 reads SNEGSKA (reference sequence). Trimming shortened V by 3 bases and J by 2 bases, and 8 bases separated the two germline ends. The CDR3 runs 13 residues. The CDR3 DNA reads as TGCAGTGCTAGTGGAGGAGGCAATCAGCCCCAGCATTTT. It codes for CSASGGGNQPQHF.

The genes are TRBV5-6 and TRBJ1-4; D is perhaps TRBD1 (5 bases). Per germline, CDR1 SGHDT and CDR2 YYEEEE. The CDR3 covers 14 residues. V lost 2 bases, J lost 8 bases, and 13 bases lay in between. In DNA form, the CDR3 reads TGTGCCAGCAGCTTCGCCGGGGGTGGAGAAAAACTGTTTTTT. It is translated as CASSFAGGGEKLFF.

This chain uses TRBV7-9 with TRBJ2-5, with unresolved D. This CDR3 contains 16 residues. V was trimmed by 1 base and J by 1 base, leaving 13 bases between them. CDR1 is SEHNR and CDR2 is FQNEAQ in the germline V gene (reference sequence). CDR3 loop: CASSLVDRGFQETQYF. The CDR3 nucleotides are TGTGCCAGCAGCTTAGTTGACCGAGGTTTCCAAGAGACCCAGTACTTC.

The CDR3 bases are TGTGCCAGCTCACCATGGACTAGCGGGAGCTCCTACAATGAGCAGTTCTTC. It codes for CASSPWTSGSSYNEQFF. This sequence joins TRBV18 and TRBJ2-1; 13 positions match TRBD2. This CDR3 comprises 17 residues. CDR1 is KGHSH and CDR2 is LQKENI in the germline V gene. V shed 2 bases, J shed 0 bases, and the junction held 1 base outside the gene matches. Looking up the rest from reference TRBV18 and TRBJ2-1 gives the full variable domain: NAGVMQNPRHLVRRRGQEARLRCSPMKGHSHVYWYRQLPEEGLKFMVYLQKENIIDESGMPKERFSAEFPKEGPSILRIQQVVRGDSAAYFCASSPWTSGSSYNEQFFGPGTRLTVL.

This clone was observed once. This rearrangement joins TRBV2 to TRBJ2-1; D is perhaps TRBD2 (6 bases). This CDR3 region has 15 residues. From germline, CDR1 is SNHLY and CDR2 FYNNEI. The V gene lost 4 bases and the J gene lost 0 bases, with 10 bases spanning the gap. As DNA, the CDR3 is TGTGCCAGCAGTGCGGGACTCAGCTCCTACAATGAGCAGTTCTTC. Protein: CASSAGLSSYNEQFF.

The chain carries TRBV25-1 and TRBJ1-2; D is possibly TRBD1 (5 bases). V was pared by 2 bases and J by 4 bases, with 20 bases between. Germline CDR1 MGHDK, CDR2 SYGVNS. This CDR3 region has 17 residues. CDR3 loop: CASSEAQAGLGSYGYTF. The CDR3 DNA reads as TGTGCCAGCAGTGAAGCCCAGGCGGGACTGGGATCCTATGGCTACACCTTC.

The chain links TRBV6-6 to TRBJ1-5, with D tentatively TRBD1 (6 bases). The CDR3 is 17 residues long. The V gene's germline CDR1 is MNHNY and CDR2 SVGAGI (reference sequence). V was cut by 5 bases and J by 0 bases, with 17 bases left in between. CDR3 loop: CASSPLGGAVSNQPQHF. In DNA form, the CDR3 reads TGTGCCAGCAGTCCCTTGGGGGGGGCCGTTAGCAATCAGCCCCAGCATTTT.

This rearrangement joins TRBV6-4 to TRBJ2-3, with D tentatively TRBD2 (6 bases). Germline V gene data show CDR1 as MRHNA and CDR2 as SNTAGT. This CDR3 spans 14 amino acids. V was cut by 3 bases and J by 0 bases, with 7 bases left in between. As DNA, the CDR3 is TGTGCCAGCAGTGAGGCGGGAAGCACAGATACGCAGTATTTT. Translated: CASSEAGSTDTQYF.

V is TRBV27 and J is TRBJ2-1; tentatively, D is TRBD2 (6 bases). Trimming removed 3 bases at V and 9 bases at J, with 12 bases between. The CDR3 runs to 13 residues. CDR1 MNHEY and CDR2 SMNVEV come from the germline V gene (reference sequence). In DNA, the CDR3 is TGTGCCAGCAGTTTCGGGAGCAACCTTGAGCAGTTCTTC. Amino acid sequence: CASSFGSNLEQFF.

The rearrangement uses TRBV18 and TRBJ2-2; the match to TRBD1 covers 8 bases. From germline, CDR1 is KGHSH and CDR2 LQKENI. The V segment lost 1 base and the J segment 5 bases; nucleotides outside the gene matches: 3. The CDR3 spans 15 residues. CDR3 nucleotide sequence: TGTGCCAGCTCACCACGACAGGGGAGAACCGGGGAGCTGTTTTTT. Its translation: CASSPRQGRTGELFF.

As DNA, the CDR3 is TGTGCCAGCAGCTTGGGAGGGTCTGCAGCTTTCTTT. Translation: CASSLGGSAAFF. This sequence joins TRBV5-6 and TRBJ1-1; D is ambiguous. V was cut by 0 bases and J by 10 bases, with 10 bases left in between. CDR1 is SGHDT and CDR2 is YYEEEE in the germline V gene. This CDR3 has 12 residues.

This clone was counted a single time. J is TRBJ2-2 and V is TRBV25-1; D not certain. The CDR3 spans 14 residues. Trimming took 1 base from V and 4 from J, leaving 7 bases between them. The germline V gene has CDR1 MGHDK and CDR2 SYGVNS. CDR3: CASSESRRTGELFF. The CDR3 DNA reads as TGTGCCAGCAGTGAATCCCGGCGCACCGGGGAGCTGTTTTTT.

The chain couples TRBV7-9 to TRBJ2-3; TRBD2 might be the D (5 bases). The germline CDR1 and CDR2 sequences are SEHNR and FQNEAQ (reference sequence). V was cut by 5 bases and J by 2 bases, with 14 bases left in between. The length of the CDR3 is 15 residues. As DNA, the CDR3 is TGTGCCAGCAGCCTGGCCGGGGAGTTCACAGATACGCAGTATTTT. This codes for CASSLAGEFTDTQYF.

The CDR3 sequence: CASSLRGYEQYF. The CDR3 DNA sequence: TGTGCCAGCAGCTTAAGGGGGTACGAGCAGTACTTC. The rearrangement links TRBV7-2 to TRBJ2-7, with TRBD1 as a possible D gene (6 bases). Germline assignment: CDR1 SGHTA and CDR2 FQGNSA. V was cut by 2 bases and J by 4 bases, with 6 bases left in between. CDR3 length: 12 residues.

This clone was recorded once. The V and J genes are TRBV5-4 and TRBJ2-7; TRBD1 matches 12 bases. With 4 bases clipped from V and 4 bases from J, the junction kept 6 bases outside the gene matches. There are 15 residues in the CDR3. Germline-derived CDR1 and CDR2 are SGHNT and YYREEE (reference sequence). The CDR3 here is CASSLGDRGPYEQYF. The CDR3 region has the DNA TGTGCCAGCAGCCTTGGGGACAGGGGGCCGTACGAGCAGTACTTC. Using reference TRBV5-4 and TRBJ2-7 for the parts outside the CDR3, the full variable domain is ETGVTQSPTHLIKTRGQQVTLRCSSQSGHNTVSWYQQALGQGPQFIFQYYREEENGRGNFPPRFSGLQFPNYSSELNVNALELDDSALYLCASSLGDRGPYEQYFGPGTRLTVT.

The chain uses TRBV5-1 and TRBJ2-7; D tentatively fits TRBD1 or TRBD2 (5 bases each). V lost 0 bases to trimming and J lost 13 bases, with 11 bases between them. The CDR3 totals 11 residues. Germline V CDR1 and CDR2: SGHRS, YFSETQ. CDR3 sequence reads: CASSLDGAPYF. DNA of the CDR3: TGCGCCAGCAGCTTGGACGGGGCCCCCTACTTC.

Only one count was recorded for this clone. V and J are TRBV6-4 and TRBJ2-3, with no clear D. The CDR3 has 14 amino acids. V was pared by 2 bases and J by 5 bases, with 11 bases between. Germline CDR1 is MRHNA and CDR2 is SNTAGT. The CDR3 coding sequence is TGTGCCAGCAGTGACGGGTTAGCAAAAGATACGCAGTATTTT. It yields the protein CASSDGLAKDTQYF.

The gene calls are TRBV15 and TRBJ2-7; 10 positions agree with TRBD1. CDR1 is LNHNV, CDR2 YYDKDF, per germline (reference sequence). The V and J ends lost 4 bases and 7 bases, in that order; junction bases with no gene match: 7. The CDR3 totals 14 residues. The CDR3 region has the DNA TGTGCCACCAGCACTGGGACAGGGGCAAAAGAGCAGTACTTC. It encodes CATSTGTGAKEQYF.

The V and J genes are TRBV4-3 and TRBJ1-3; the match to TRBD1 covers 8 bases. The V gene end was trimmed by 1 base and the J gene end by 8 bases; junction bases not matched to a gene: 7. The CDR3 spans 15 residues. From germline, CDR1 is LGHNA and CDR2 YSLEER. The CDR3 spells CASSQGTGILDTIYF. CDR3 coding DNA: TGCGCCAGCAGCCAAGGGACAGGGATCTTGGACACCATATATTTT.

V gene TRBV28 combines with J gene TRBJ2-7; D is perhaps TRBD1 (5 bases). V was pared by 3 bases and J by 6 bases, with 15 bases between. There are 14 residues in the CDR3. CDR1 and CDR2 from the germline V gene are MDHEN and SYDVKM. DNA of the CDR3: TGTGCCAGCAGTTTGGTTGAAAGGGGAATCGAGCAGTACTTC. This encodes CASSLVERGIEQYF.